These 21 T cell receptor beta chains share one sample of origin, sequenced in a study of blood T cells in healthy people across ages. The second PCR ran about 6 to 11 cycles with a sample-barcoded 5' primer and J-beta primers. MiXCR, run by TCRdb on the 5' RACE reads, gives a single entry per CDR3 protein. The sample yields around 800,000 distinct CDR3 sequences, under 30% seen once. These data were also reused for a study on T cells of mothers and their children.

The sequenced sample was blood. Source of these receptors: a boy aged 5-17 years in good health.

This clonotype was counted only a few times. The chain combines TRBV7-3 with TRBJ1-2, with D unresolved. The CDR3 is 14 residues long. Trimming took 0 bases from V and 3 from J, leaving 8 bases between them. Germline V gene lookup returns CDR1 SGHTA and CDR2 FQGTGA. CDR3 nucleotide sequence: TGTGCCAGCAGCTTAACGGTCGGGGACTATGGCTACACCTTC. As protein: CASSLTVGDYGYTF.

CDR3 nucleotides: TGTGCCAGCAGCTTACCGGGACAGGCCACAGATACGCAGTATTTT. Protein: CASSLPGQATDTQYF. The V and J genes are TRBV5-6 and TRBJ2-3; 8 positions match TRBD1. The CDR3 runs to 15 residues. In germline, CDR1 is SGHDT, CDR2 YYEEEE. V shed 2 bases and J 2 bases; nucleotides not matched to a gene: 4.

V and J are TRBV7-8 and TRBJ2-5; D call uncertain. Germline V gene lookup returns CDR1 SGHVS and CDR2 FQNEAQ. Between the trimmed V and J ends, which lost 2 bases and 5 bases, there was a span of 12 bases. The CDR3 is made up of 14 amino acids. The CDR3 nucleotides are TGTGCCAGCAGCTTAAAGGGTACGAGTGAGACCCAGTACTTC. This codes for CASSLKGTSETQYF.

The chain combines TRBV20-1 with TRBJ1-5; possible D gene TRBD1, 5 bases. V lost 1 base and J 2 bases, leaving 12 bases between the germline ends. This CDR3 is built from 15 residues. The V gene's germline CDR1 is DFQATT and CDR2 SNEGSKA (reference sequence). CDR3 sequence (DNA): TGCAGTGCTAGAGTGGTGGGGACGGGCAATCAGCCCCAGCATTTT. As protein: CSARVVGTGNQPQHF.

The chain links TRBV4-2 to TRBJ2-5; D call uncertain. V shed 4 bases and J shed 4 bases, with 19 bases lying between them. The germline V gene has CDR1 LGHNA and CDR2 YNFKEQ. The CDR3 consists of 16 residues. This CDR3 is CASSPGVTPVLETQYF. CDR3 coding DNA: TGTGCCAGCAGCCCCGGCGTGACCCCAGTACTAGAGACCCAGTACTTC.

This clonotype showed up just a few times. The V and J genes are TRBV6-5 and TRBJ2-3; TRBD1 agrees at 8 bases. Trimming took 6 bases from V and 7 from J; bases not matched to a gene: 12. The CDR3 is 15 residues long. Germline V lookup: CDR1 MNHEY, CDR2 SVGAGI. The CDR3 DNA follows: TGTGCCAGCAGCGCAACTGGACAGGGAATGCATACGCAGTATTTT. This translates into CASSATGQGMHTQYF.

The chain combines TRBV2 with TRBJ2-3; TRBD2 matches 9 bases. The V gene's germline CDR1 is SNHLY and CDR2 FYNNEI. The CDR3 runs 15 residues. J gave up 4 bases and V 6 bases, and 8 bases lay outside the gene matches. Here the CDR3 reads CASSPSGGPADTQYF. The DNA of the CDR3 is TGTGCCAGCAGCCCCAGCGGGGGGCCAGCAGATACGCAGTATTTT.

The rearrangement uses TRBV7-8 and TRBJ1-2; D is unresolved. V lost 4 bases and J 6 bases, leaving 15 bases between the germline ends. There are 14 residues in the CDR3. Germline V gene sequence: CDR1 SGHVS, CDR2 FQNEAQ. The DNA of the CDR3 is TGTGCCAGCAGCTCCCCTCTAGGGCCCAATGGCTACACCTTC. This translates into CASSSPLGPNGYTF. Looking up the rest from reference TRBV7-8 and TRBJ1-2 gives the full variable domain: GAGVSQSPRYKVAKRGQDVALRCDPISGHVSLFWYQQALGQGPEFLTYFQNEAQLDKSGLPSDRFFAERPEGSVSTLKIQRTQQEDSAVYLCASSSPLGPNGYTFGSGTRLTVV.

The chain recombines TRBV7-9 with TRBJ1-2; possibly TRBD1 for D (6 bases). Germline lookup yields CDR1 SEHNR and CDR2 FQNEAQ (reference sequence). This CDR3 is 14 amino acids long. V was pared by 4 bases and J by 7 bases, with 16 bases between. The CDR3 is CASSWGGGASGYTF. In DNA form, the CDR3 reads TGTGCCAGCAGCTGGGGCGGGGGCGCGTCTGGCTACACCTTC.

The J gene is TRBJ1-1, the V gene TRBV20-1; 7 nucleotides match TRBD1. The junction had 10 bases not matched to a gene; V was cut back by 3 bases and J by 3 bases. This CDR3 region has 15 residues. Germline loops: CDR1 DFQATT, CDR2 SNEGSKA (reference sequence). The CDR3 DNA is TGCAGTGCTAGTCCGACAGGGAGGGACGACACTGAAGCTTTCTTT. This codes for CSASPTGRDDTEAFF.

The chain links TRBV6-5 to TRBJ1-5; weak D call: TRBD1 (5 bases). The CDR3 has 15 residues. Trimming removed 2 bases at V and 2 bases at J, with 10 bases between. CDR1 is MNHEY and CDR2 is SVGAGI in the germline V gene. The CDR3 DNA reads as TGTGCCAGCAGTTACAGGGGAGTGGGCAATCAGCCCCAGCATTTT. Protein: CASSYRGVGNQPQHF.

This clonotype has a handful of counts. The rearrangement uses TRBV4-2 and TRBJ2-5, with 13 bases lining up with TRBD2. There are 18 residues in the CDR3. Germline V gene sequence: CDR1 LGHNA, CDR2 YNFKEQ. V shed 0 bases, J shed 6 bases, and the junction held 10 bases outside the gene matches. CDR3 DNA sequence: TGTGCCAGCAGCCAAGATTCGGGACTAGCGGGGCCCGTGAAGACCCAGTACTTC. As protein: CASSQDSGLAGPVKTQYF.

As concerns this clonotype: One junction end does not reproduce the germline sequence, and a read error may be involved. This rearrangement joins TRBV27 to TRBJ1-2, with D possibly being TRBD1 (5 bases). This CDR3 is 13 amino acids long. The germline gives CDR1 MNHEY, CDR2 SMNVEV (reference sequence). DNA for the CDR3: TGCGCCAGCAGGGCGGTTACTGACTATGGCTACACCTTC. Translation gives CASRAVTDYGYTF.

This clonotype has just one count. The chain uses TRBV30 and TRBJ2-7; D gene uncertain. From germline, CDR1 is GTSNPN and CDR2 SVGIG (reference sequence). This CDR3 is 12 amino acids long. V lost 4 bases to trimming and J lost 2 bases, with 9 bases between them. For the CDR3, the DNA is TGTGCCTGGACTACTGGGACCTACGAGCAGTACTTC. Translating it yields CAWTTGTYEQYF.

The chain employs TRBV2 and TRBJ2-1; D gene ambiguous. The germline V and J ends were trimmed by 4 bases and 10 bases, with 17 bases remaining between them. CDR3 length: 14 amino acids. The germline CDR1 and CDR2 sequences are SNHLY and FYNNEI. The CDR3 DNA is TGTGCCAGCAGTGTCGAGCAGACCCCCTCGGAGCAGTTCTTC. It is translated as CASSVEQTPSEQFF.

This chain uses TRBV12-3 or TRBV12-4 with TRBJ2-5; 11 positions match TRBD2. This CDR3 region has 14 residues. Trimming at V came to 8 bases and at J to 5 bases, leaving 7 bases not matched to a gene. CDR3 protein: CASWASGGQETQYF. The DNA for the CDR3 is TGTGCCAGCTGGGCTAGCGGGGGGCAGGAGACCCAGTACTTC.

This clonotype was detected a few times. The gene calls are TRBV7-3 and TRBJ2-2; the D gene could be TRBD1 or TRBD2 (7 bases each). CDR3 size: 15 residues. Trimming removed 5 bases at V and 4 bases at J, with 14 bases between. Per germline, CDR1 SGHTA and CDR2 FQGTGA. The CDR3 DNA sequence: TGTGCCAGCAGCCCATCAGGGGGGGCCACCGGGGAGCTGTTTTTT. Encoded protein: CASSPSGGATGELFF.

The rearrangement uses TRBV27 and TRBJ1-2; unclear D gene. The CDR3 sequence is 14 residues long. V lost 6 bases and J lost 0, with 11 bases in between. Germline CDR1 reads MNHEY; CDR2 reads SMNVEV (reference sequence). The DNA of the CDR3 is TGTGCCAGCAGACCCGTGGTAACTAACTATGGCTACACCTTC. This encodes CASRPVVTNYGYTF.

The chain has TRBV20-1 and TRBJ2-5; 8 bases match TRBD2. This CDR3 contains 14 residues. The V gene's germline CDR1 is DFQATT and CDR2 SNEGSKA (reference sequence). J was trimmed by 2 bases and V by 2 bases; bases with no gene match: 4. The CDR3 DNA follows: TGCAGTGCTAGAATAGCGGGGAAACAAGAGACCCAGTACTTC. Protein: CSARIAGKQETQYF.

This clonotype has a handful of counts. V is TRBV2 and J is TRBJ1-1; no definite D call. Trimming cost V 5 bases and J 0 bases, with 10 bases left between them. This CDR3 has 14 residues. Per the germline V gene, CDR1 is SNHLY and CDR2 is FYNNEI. The CDR3 DNA sequence: TGTGCCAGCAGTATCGACGGAGTGAACACTGAAGCTTTCTTT. As protein: CASSIDGVNTEAFF.

V usage is TRBV9 and J usage is TRBJ2-5, with TRBD2 identical over 9 bases. Germline values: CDR1 SGDLS, CDR2 YYNGEE. V was clipped by 0 bases and J by 4 bases; unmatched bases: 4. CDR3 length: 15 residues. The CDR3 loop is CASSVGGGAGETQYF. The CDR3 DNA is TGTGCCAGCAGCGTAGGCGGGGGGGCCGGAGAGACCCAGTACTTC.